This T cell receptor beta chain was sequenced during a study of blood T cell repertoires in COVID-19. The data were produced by immunoSEQ multiplex PCR, yet TCRdb's version contains in-frame clones alone and is incomplete. The table records hundreds of thousands of clones, 80% to 90% of them present only once. V lost 5 bases and J lost 5; bases outside the gene matches: 3. This CDR3 is 13 amino acids long. Points on this clone: A read error is possible here, since a much larger clone lies one base away.

This chain uses TRBV12-3 or TRBV12-4 with TRBJ2-5; 9 bases are a match to TRBD1. The source of this sequence is a man between 25 and 39 years old who had recovered from COVID-19. The specimen was PBMCs or T cells enriched from blood (not recorded which). DNA of the CDR3: TGTGCCAGCAGTAGGACAGGGGAGGAGACCCAGTACTTC. It codes for CASSRTGEETQYF.